This T cell receptor (beta chain) was sequenced during a study of T cells in Graves' hyperthyroidism and ophthalmopathy. Germline V gene sequence: CDR1 ENHRY, CDR2 SYGVKD. The CDR3 loop spans 15 amino acids. V lost 3 bases and J lost 4, with 15 bases in between. TCR beta CDR3 region amplification was performed from RNA transcripts. With the HTBI primer set, the TCR CDR3 went through a first round of RT-PCR. From the multiplex PCR reads, TCRdb called clonotypes with MiXCR, one entry per CDR3 protein. The profile shows approximately 220,000 distinct CDR3 sequences, approximately 20% of them singletons. In its sample, this clonotype was seen a few times. An absence of ophthalmopathy progression within 18 months meant stable Graves' hyperthyroidism.

Sample: blood. V is TRBV10-3 and J is TRBJ1-2; D is uncertain. This clonotype was obtained from a man aged 40-49 years with Graves' hyperthyroidism. CDR3 in amino acids: CAISESGSHGYGYTF. The CDR3 nucleotides are TGTGCCATCAGTGAATCCGGGTCCCACGGCTATGGCTACACCTTC.